This T cell receptor (beta chain) stems from a study of control samples from healthy donors and cancer patients. Using immunoSEQ multiplex PCR, the repertoire was profiled, and TCRdb retains in-frame clones only, with some absent. The table lists about 28,000 clones, around nine tenths of them singletons. Germline loops: CDR1 SNHLY, CDR2 FYNNEI. The CDR3 contains 11 residues. V lost 6 bases and J 0 bases, leaving 3 bases between the germline ends. The sequence was obtained from a woman aged 40 to 49 with lung cancer. Sequencing was carried out using PBMCs. The V call is TRBV2, the J call TRBJ2-7; D is undetermined. The CDR3: CASRPSYEQYF. The CDR3 DNA sequence: TGTGCCAGCAGACCCTCCTACGAGCAGTACTTC.